This entry lists 11 T cell receptor beta chains sequenced from one sample in a study of T cell responses to AZD1222 COVID-19 vaccine. Generated by immunoSEQ multiplex PCR, the TCRdb table keeps only in-frame clones and is missing some. The sample consists of about 170,000 clones, roughly 89% of them appearing once. The input for sequencing was peripheral blood, taken on day 0 of AZD1222 vaccination. Receptor source: an adult in good health.

V and J are TRBV19 and TRBJ2-7; the D call may be TRBD1 or TRBD2 (5 bases each). V lost 3 bases to trimming and J lost 6 bases, with 6 bases between them. The CDR3 sequence is 11 residues long. In germline, CDR1 is LNHDA, CDR2 SQIVND (reference sequence). CDR3 DNA: TGTGCCAGTAGTATTGGGGGCGAGCAGTACTTC. Translating it yields CASSIGGEQYF.

CDR3 in DNA: TGCGCCGCTCGGTCGGCCCGTCAACTGTTTTTT. Encoded protein: CAARSARQLFF. The chain couples TRBV10-2 to TRBJ1-4, with unresolved D. Looked up from germline, CDR1 is WSHSY and CDR2 is SAAADI. V shed 11 bases and J shed 12 bases, with 16 bases lying between them. The CDR3 length is 11 residues.

The chain uses TRBV12-3 or TRBV12-4 and TRBJ1-5, with a tentative D call TRBD1 (5 bases). The length of the CDR3 is 13 residues. Between the trimmed V and J ends, which lost 8 bases and 3 bases, there was a span of 11 bases. The CDR3 sequence: CASGGAYNQPQHF. In nucleotides, the CDR3 is TGTGCCAGCGGAGGGGCTTACAATCAGCCCCAGCATTTT.

The genes are TRBV6-5 and TRBJ2-7; D unclear. The germline V gene has CDR1 MNHEY and CDR2 SVGAGI. V lost 6 bases and J 2 bases, leaving 11 bases between the germline ends. The CDR3 spans 13 residues. The CDR3 nucleotides read TGTGCCAGCAGACCCCCTGGCCCCTACGAGCAGTACTTC. Amino acid sequence: CASRPPGPYEQYF.

A few counts support this clone. V gene TRBV5-1 combines with J gene TRBJ1-2; 8 positions agree with TRBD1. CDR1 is SGHRS and CDR2 is YFSETQ in the germline V gene. CDR3 length: 15 residues. V lost 4 bases and J lost 4; bases outside the gene matches: 9. CDR3 region: CASSPQTGALYGYTF. The CDR3 DNA sequence: TGCGCCAGCAGCCCTCAGACAGGGGCTCTCTATGGCTACACCTTC.

The genes are TRBV27 and TRBJ2-7; 9 bases are shared with TRBD1. The CDR3 is made up of 12 amino acids. CDR1 and CDR2 (germline): MNHEY, SMNVEV (reference sequence). J gave up 8 bases and V 5 bases, and 4 bases lay outside the gene matches. CDR3 coding DNA: TGTGCCAGCAGTATAGGACAGGGGAAGCAGTACTTC. As protein: CASSIGQGKQYF.

The CDR3 here is CAWSDTGNYLSEQYF. The CDR3 nucleotides are TGTGCCTGGAGTGATACCGGGAACTACCTCTCGGAGCAGTACTTC. The chain couples TRBV30 to TRBJ2-7, with D tentatively TRBD2 (5 bases). CDR1 is GTSNPN, CDR2 SVGIG, per germline (reference sequence). The CDR3 is 15 residues long. V dropped 1 base and J dropped 7 bases, with 20 bases sitting between them.

The V call is TRBV6-2 or TRBV6-3, the J call TRBJ1-5; D is possibly TRBD1 (6 bases). The CDR3 has 15 amino acids. Trimming stripped 1 base from V and 2 bases from J, with 9 bases between. The germline V gene has CDR1 MNHEY and CDR2 SVGEGT. CDR3 loop: CASSYWGGGNQPQHF. The CDR3 coding sequence is TGTGCCAGCAGTTACTGGGGGGGCGGCAATCAGCCCCAGCATTTT.

The chain employs TRBV5-1 and TRBJ2-7, with 10 bases matching TRBD2. The CDR3 has 15 amino acids. J gave up 0 bases and V 2 bases, and 2 bases lay outside the gene matches. CDR1 and CDR2 (germline): SGHRS, YFSETQ. The chain's CDR3 is CASSFTSGISYEQYF. Written as DNA, the CDR3 is TGCGCCAGCAGCTTTACTAGCGGGATCTCCTACGAGCAGTACTTC.

This chain joins TRBV18 and TRBJ1-6, with 9 nucleotides matching TRBD1. The junction had 2 bases not matched to a gene; V was cut back by 2 bases and J by 6 bases. This CDR3 spans 15 amino acids. CDR1 and CDR2 from the germline V gene are KGHSH and LQKENI. The CDR3: CASSPGTGSNSPLHF. The CDR3 nucleotides read TGTGCCAGCTCACCAGGGACAGGGTCTAATTCACCCCTCCACTTT.

The CDR3 protein is CASSPHMGVLNEKLFF. CDR3 sequence (DNA): TGTGCCAGCAGCCCCCATATGGGGGTCCTTAATGAAAAACTGTTTTTT. The rearrangement joins TRBV7-9 to TRBJ1-4; possibly TRBD1 for D (5 bases). CDR1 and CDR2 (germline): SEHNR, FQNEAQ (reference sequence). The V end lost 5 bases, the J end lost 4 bases, and 17 bases lay between the germline ends. This CDR3 has 16 amino acids.